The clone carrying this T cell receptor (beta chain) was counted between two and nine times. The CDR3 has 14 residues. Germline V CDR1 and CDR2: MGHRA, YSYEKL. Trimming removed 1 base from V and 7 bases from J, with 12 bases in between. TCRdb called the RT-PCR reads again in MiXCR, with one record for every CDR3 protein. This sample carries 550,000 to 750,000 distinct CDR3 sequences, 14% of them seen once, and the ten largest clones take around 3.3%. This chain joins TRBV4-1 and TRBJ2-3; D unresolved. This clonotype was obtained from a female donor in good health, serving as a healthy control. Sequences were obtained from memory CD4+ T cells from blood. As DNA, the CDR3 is TGCGCCAGCAGCCAAGGGTTGACCCAGAATACGCAGTATTTT. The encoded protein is CASSQGLTQNTQYF.